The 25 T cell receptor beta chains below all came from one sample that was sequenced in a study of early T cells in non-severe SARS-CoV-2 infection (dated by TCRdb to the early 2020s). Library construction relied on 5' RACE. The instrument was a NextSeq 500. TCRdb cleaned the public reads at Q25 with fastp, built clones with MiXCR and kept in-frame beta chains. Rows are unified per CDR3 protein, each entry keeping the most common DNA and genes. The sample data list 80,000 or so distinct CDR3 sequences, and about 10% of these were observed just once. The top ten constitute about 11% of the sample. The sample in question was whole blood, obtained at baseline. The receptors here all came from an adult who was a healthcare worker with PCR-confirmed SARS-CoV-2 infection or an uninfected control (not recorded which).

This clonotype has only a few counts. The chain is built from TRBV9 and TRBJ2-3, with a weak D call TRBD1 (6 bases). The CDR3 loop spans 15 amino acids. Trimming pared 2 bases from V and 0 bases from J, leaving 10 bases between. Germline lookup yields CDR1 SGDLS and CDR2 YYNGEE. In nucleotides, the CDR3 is TGTGCCAGCAGCGTCCGACAGGAGAGCACAGATACGCAGTATTTT. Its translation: CASSVRQESTDTQYF.

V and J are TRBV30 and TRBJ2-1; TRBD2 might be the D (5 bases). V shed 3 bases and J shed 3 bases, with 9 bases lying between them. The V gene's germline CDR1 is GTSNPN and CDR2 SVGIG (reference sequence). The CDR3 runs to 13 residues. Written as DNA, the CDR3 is TGTGCCTGGAGCTACGGGGTCTACAATGAGCAGTTCTTC. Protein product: CAWSYGVYNEQFF.

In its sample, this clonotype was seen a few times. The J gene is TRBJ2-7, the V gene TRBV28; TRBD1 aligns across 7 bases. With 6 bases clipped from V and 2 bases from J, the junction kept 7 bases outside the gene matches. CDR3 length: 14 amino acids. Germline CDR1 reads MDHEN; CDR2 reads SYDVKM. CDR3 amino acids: CASSQPTGTYEQYF. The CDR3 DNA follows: TGTGCCAGCAGCCAACCGACAGGGACCTACGAGCAGTACTTC.

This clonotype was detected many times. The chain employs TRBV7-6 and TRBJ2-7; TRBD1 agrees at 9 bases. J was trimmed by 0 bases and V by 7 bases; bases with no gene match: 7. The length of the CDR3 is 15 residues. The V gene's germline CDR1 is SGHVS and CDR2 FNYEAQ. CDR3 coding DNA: TGTGCCAGCACCCTAGGGGGACAGGGCTCCTACGAGCAGTACTTC. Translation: CASTLGGQGSYEQYF.

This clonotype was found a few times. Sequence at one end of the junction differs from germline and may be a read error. CDR3 sequence reads: CASRMESFNSPLHF. DNA for the CDR3: TGTGCCAGCAGGATGGAATCCTTTAATTCACCCCTCCACTTT. This rearrangement joins TRBV2 to TRBJ1-6, with D uncertain. Germline CDR1 and CDR2: SNHLY and FYNNEI. This CDR3 spans 14 amino acids.

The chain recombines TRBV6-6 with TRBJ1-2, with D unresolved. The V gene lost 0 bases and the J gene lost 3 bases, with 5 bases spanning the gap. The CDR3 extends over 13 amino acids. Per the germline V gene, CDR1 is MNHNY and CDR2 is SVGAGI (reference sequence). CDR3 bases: TGTGCCAGCAGTTACTCTAATTACTATGGCTACACCTTC. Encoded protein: CASSYSNYYGYTF.

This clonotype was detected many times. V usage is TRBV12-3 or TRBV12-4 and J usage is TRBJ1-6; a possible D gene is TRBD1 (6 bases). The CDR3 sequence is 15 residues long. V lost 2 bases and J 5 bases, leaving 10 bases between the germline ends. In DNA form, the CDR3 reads TGTGCCAGCAGTTTAAGGGGGACTGATAATTCACCCCTCCACTTT. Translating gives CASSLRGTDNSPLHF.

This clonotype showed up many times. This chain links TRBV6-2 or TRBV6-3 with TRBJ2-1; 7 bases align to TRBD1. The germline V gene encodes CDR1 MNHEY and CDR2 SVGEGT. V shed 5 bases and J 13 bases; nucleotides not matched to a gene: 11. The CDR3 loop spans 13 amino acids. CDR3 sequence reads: CASSTGTDLPQFF. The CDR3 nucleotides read TGTGCCAGCAGTACTGGGACAGACTTACCCCAGTTCTTC.

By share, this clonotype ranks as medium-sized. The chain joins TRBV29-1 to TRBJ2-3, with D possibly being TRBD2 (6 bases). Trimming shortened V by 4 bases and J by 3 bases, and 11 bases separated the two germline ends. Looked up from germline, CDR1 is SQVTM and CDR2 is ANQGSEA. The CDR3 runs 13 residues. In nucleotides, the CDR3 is TGCAGCGTTGCGGCGGGGAGTACAGATACGCAGTATTTT. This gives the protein CSVAAGSTDTQYF.

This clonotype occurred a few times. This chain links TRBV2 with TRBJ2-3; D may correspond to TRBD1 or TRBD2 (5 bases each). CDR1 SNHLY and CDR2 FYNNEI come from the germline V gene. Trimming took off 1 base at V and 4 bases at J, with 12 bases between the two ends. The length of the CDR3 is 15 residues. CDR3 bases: TGTGCCAGCAGTGAAGGGGGGAAAACTCCAGATACGCAGTATTTT. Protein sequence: CASSEGGKTPDTQYF.

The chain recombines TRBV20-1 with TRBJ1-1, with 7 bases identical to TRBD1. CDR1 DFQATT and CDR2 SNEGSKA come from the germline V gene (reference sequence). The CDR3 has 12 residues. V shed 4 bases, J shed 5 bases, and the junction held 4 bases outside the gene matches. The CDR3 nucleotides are TGCAGTGCTACAGGGGGTGGTACTGAAGCTTTCTTT. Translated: CSATGGGTEAFF.

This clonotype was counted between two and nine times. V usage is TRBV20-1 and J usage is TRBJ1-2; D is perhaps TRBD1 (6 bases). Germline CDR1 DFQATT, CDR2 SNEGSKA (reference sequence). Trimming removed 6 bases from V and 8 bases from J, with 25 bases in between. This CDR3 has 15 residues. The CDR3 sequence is CSANLGRRGHGGYTF. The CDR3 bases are TGCAGTGCCAACCTAGGCCGCAGGGGACATGGCGGCTACACCTTC.

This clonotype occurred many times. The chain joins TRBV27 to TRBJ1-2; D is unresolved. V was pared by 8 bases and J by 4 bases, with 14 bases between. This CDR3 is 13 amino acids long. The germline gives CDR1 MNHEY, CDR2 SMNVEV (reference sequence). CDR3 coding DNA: TGTGCCAGCCTTGAACAGCCGATCTATGGCTACACCTTC. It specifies CASLEQPIYGYTF.

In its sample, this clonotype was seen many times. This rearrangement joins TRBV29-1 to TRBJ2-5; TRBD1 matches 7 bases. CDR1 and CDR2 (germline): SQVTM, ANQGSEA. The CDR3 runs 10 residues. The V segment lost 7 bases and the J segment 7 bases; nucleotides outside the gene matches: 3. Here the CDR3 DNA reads TGCAGCGGATGGACAGGGACCCAGTACTTC. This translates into CSGWTGTQYF.

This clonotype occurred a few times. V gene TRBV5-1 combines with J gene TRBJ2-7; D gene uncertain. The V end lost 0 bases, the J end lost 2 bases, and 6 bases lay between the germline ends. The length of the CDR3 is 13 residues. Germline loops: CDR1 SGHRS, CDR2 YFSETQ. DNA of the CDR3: TGCGCCAGCAGCTTGGAGTCCGCCTACGAGCAGTACTTC. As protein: CASSLESAYEQYF.

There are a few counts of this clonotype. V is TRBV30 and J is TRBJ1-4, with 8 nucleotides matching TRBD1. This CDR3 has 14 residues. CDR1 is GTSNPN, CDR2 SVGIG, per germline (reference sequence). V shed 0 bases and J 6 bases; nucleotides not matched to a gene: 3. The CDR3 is CAWSVGQGYEKLFF. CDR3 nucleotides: TGTGCCTGGAGTGTAGGACAGGGATATGAAAAACTGTTTTTT.

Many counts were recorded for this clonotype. The CDR3 sequence is CASSFPGTGAYEQYF. The CDR3 coding sequence is TGTGCCAGCAGCTTCCCCGGGACAGGGGCCTACGAGCAGTACTTC. J is TRBJ2-7 and V is TRBV5-5, with 10 bases lining up with TRBD1. This CDR3 has 15 amino acids. The germline CDR1 and CDR2 sequences are SGHKS and YYEKEE (reference sequence). V trimming: 2 bases; J trimming: 2 bases; junction bases outside the gene matches: 4.

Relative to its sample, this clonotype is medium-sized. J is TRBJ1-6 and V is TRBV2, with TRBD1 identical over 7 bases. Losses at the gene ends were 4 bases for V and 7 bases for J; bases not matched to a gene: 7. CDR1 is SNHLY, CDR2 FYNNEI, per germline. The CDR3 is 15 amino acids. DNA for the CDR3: TGTGCCAGCAGTGCCTCCACAGGGGCCAATTCACCCCTCCACTTT. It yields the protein CASSASTGANSPLHF.

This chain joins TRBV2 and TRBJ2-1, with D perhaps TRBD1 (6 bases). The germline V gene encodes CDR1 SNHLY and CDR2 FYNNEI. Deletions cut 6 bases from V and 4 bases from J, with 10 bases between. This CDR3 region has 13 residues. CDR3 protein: CASSRDTYNEQFF. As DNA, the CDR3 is TGTGCCAGCAGCCGGGACACATACAATGAGCAGTTCTTC.

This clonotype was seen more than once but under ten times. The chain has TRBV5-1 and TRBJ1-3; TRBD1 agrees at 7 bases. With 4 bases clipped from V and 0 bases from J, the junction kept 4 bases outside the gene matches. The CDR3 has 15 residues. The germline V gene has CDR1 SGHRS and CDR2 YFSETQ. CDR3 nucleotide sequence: TGCGCCAGCAGCCTCCGACAGGGCTCTGGAAACACCATATATTTT. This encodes CASSLRQGSGNTIYF.

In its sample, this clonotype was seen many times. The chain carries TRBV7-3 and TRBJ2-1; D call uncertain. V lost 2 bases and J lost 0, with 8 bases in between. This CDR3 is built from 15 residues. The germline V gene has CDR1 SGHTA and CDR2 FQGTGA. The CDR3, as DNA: TGTGCCAGCAGCTTAGCAATGAGCTCCTACAATGAGCAGTTCTTC. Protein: CASSLAMSSYNEQFF.

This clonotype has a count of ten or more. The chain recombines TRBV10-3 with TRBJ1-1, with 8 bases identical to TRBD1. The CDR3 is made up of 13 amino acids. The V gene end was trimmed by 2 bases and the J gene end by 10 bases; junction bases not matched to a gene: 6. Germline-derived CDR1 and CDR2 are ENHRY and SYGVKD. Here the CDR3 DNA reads TGTGCCATCAGTGAGGTCGGACAGGGAAGAGCTTTCTTT. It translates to CAISEVGQGRAFF.

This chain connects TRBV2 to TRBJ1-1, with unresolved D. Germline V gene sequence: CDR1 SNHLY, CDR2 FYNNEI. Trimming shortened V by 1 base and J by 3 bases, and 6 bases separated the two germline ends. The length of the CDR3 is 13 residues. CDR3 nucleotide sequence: TGTGCCAGCAGTGAAGACAGACACACTGAAGCTTTCTTT. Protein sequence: CASSEDRHTEAFF.

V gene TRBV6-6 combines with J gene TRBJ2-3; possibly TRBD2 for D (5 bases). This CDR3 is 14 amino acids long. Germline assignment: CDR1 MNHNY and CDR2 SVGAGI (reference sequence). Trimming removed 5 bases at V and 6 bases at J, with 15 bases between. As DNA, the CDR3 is TGTGCCAGCAGTCAACGGTCGGCGGGCGATACGCAGTATTTT. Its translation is CASSQRSAGDTQYF.

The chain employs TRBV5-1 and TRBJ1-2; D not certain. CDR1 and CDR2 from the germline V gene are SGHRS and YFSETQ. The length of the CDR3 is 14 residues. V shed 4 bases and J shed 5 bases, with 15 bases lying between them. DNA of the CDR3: TGCGCCAGCAGCGACGATAGTCTCTCATATGGCTACACCTTC. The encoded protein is CASSDDSLSYGYTF. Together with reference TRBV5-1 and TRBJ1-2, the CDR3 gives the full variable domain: KAGVTQTPRYLIKTRGQQVTLSCSPISGHRSVSWYQQTPGQGLQFLFEYFSETQRNKGNFPGRFSGRQFSNSRSEMNVSTLELGDSALYLCASSDDSLSYGYTFGSGTRLTVV.